These 14 T cell receptor beta chains originate from one sample sequenced in a study of somatic mutations in cytotoxic T cells in rheumatoid arthritis. The table came from immunoSEQ multiplex PCR; TCRdb's copy has only in-frame clones and leaves some out. Here the sample spans around 16,000 clones, just under 75% being singletons. Input material: CD8+ T cells sorted from blood. Receptor source: an adult with rheumatoid arthritis.

The chain recombines TRBV4-1 with TRBJ1-2; the D gene is possibly TRBD1 (6 bases). Trimming stripped 5 bases from V and 6 bases from J, with 16 bases between. The germline CDR1 and CDR2 sequences are MGHRA and YSYEKL. The CDR3 covers 14 residues. CDR3 sequence (DNA): TGCGCCAGCAGCACAGCGTGGGGGCTTGATGGCTACACCTTC. Protein product: CASSTAWGLDGYTF.

DNA for the CDR3: TGTGCCACCGATTTTCTAGGCGCCGGGGAGCTGTTTTTT. Translated, it gives CATDFLGAGELFF. The rearrangement uses TRBV7-6 and TRBJ2-2; D uncertain. The ends were cut back, 10 bases at V and 6 bases at J, with 15 bases in the middle. The CDR3 runs 13 residues. Germline-derived CDR1 and CDR2 are SGHVS and FNYEAQ.

The chain combines TRBV6-1 with TRBJ2-7; a possible D gene is TRBD1 (6 bases). Germline V CDR1 and CDR2: MNHNS, SASEGT. With 2 bases removed from V and 6 bases from J, the gap between germline ends came to 23 bases. This CDR3 is built from 17 residues. This CDR3 is CASSEPWGIDRNPEQYF. The CDR3 DNA sequence: TGTGCCAGCAGTGAACCCTGGGGTATAGACAGGAACCCCGAGCAGTACTTC.

The gene calls are TRBV2 and TRBJ2-3; no definite D call. V lost 1 base and J lost 2, with 13 bases in between. CDR1 and CDR2 from the germline V gene are SNHLY and FYNNEI. The CDR3 spans 16 residues. CDR3 sequence reads: CASSEGEGPFTDTQYF. CDR3 DNA: TGTGCCAGCAGTGAAGGGGAAGGGCCCTTCACAGATACGCAGTATTTT.

The genes are TRBV30 and TRBJ2-2; tentatively, D is TRBD1 (6 bases). V was clipped by 3 bases and J by 4 bases, with 21 bases between them. This CDR3 is 17 amino acids long. CDR1 GTSNPN and CDR2 SVGIG come from the germline V gene (reference sequence). The CDR3 region is CAWRGAGASRGTGELFF. The DNA for the CDR3 is TGTGCCTGGAGAGGAGCAGGGGCGAGTCGGGGCACCGGGGAGCTGTTTTTT.

J is TRBJ2-7 and V is TRBV27; D is unclear. Trimming pared 8 bases from V and 0 bases from J, leaving 17 bases between. The CDR3 is 15 amino acids. Germline CDR1 MNHEY, CDR2 SMNVEV (reference sequence). Here the CDR3 reads CASASILKTSYEQYF. The CDR3 nucleotides read TGTGCCAGCGCCTCTATTCTGAAGACCTCCTACGAGCAGTACTTC.

This chain uses TRBV30 with TRBJ2-7; 10 positions match TRBD2. Trimming cost V 3 bases and J 0 bases; bases outside gene matches: 5. Germline CDR1 reads GTSNPN; CDR2 reads SVGIG (reference sequence). The CDR3 totals 15 residues. CDR3 amino acids: CAWREASGSSYEQYF. In DNA form, the CDR3 reads TGTGCCTGGAGGGAGGCTAGCGGGAGCTCCTACGAGCAGTACTTC.

The V and J genes are TRBV5-1 and TRBJ2-7; 8 bases are shared with TRBD2. The CDR3 runs to 15 residues. The V segment lost 3 bases and the J segment 0 bases; nucleotides outside the gene matches: 5. Germline CDR1 is SGHRS and CDR2 is YFSETQ. The CDR3 sequence is CASSSGGGLSYEQYF. For the CDR3, the DNA is TGCGCCAGCAGCTCCGGGGGGGGGCTCTCCTACGAGCAGTACTTC.

The V call is TRBV30, the J call TRBJ1-6; possibly TRBD1 for D (5 bases). The V end lost 3 bases, the J end lost 9 bases, and 18 bases lay between the germline ends. This CDR3 comprises 15 residues. Germline CDR1 is GTSNPN and CDR2 is SVGIG (reference sequence). CDR3 in DNA: TGTGCCTGGAGCCCGGGGGGGTCGGAGGGTTCACCCCTCCACTTT. This gives the protein CAWSPGGSEGSPLHF.

This chain links TRBV6-5 with TRBJ2-1; D is ambiguous. Trimming pared 6 bases from V and 0 bases from J, leaving 9 bases between. Looked up from germline, CDR1 is MNHEY and CDR2 is SVGAGI. The CDR3 sequence is 14 residues long. CDR3 DNA sequence: TGTGCCAGCAGCGCTAGGAGCTCCTACAATGAGCAGTTCTTC. Its protein is CASSARSSYNEQFF.

The J gene is TRBJ1-5, the V gene TRBV28, with D uncertain. Germline assignment: CDR1 MDHEN and CDR2 SYDVKM. This CDR3 region has 17 residues. V gave up 3 bases and J gave up 2 bases, with 17 bases separating them. CDR3 coding DNA: TGTGCCAGCAGTTTCTCCCTGGTCCTAATGGGCAATCAGCCCCAGCATTTT. It specifies CASSFSLVLMGNQPQHF.

The rearrangement joins TRBV19 to TRBJ1-5; D possibly corresponds to TRBD1 (5 bases). The V end was cut by 4 bases, the J end by 2 bases, with 15 bases between. From germline, CDR1 is LNHDA and CDR2 SQIVND (reference sequence). The CDR3 loop spans 16 amino acids. CDR3 DNA: TGTGCCAGTAGTACCCGACAGTTATGGGGCAATCAGCCCCAGCATTTT. This gives the protein CASSTRQLWGNQPQHF. Looking up the rest from reference TRBV19 and TRBJ1-5 gives the full variable domain: DGGITQSPKYLFRKEGQNVTLSCEQNLNHDAMYWYRQDPGQGLRLIYYSQIVNDFQKGDIAEGYSVSREKKESFPLTVTSAQKNPTAFYLCASSTRQLWGNQPQHFGDGTRLSIL.

The rearrangement uses TRBV2 and TRBJ2-7; D perhaps matches TRBD1 (6 bases). CDR3 length: 13 amino acids. CDR1 and CDR2 (germline): SNHLY, FYNNEI. CDR3 bases: TGTGCTAGCGTGGACAGCCTAGCCTACGAGCAGTACTTC. Encoded protein: CASVDSLAYEQYF.

V gene TRBV7-6 combines with J gene TRBJ2-3; D may be TRBD1 (5 bases). Germline V gives CDR1 SGHVS, CDR2 FNYEAQ. The CDR3 covers 14 residues. V was clipped by 0 bases and J by 4 bases, with 8 bases between them. The CDR3 nucleotides read TGTGCCAGCAGCTTAGCGCTAGGGGCAGATACGCAGTATTTT. Protein: CASSLALGADTQYF.